These 23 T cell receptor beta chains were sequenced from one sample in a study of T cells in Graves' hyperthyroidism and ophthalmopathy. The investigators amplified TCR beta CDR3 regions from RNA transcripts. RT-PCR in the first round (using the HTBI primer set) targeted the TCR CDR3. TCRdb re-called the multiplex PCR reads through MiXCR, storing one row per CDR3 protein. Of 400,000 to 550,000 distinct CDR3 sequences listed, roughly 24% are singletons. Sequencing was performed on blood. The receptor source for this set is a woman aged 30 to 39 with Graves' ophthalmopathy.

This chain joins TRBV6-1 and TRBJ1-2; maybe TRBD1 (6 bases). The CDR3 is 15 amino acids. V was clipped by 4 bases and J by 3 bases, with 15 bases between them. Germline V gene lookup returns CDR1 MNHNS and CDR2 SASEGT. The CDR3 reads CASSAEWTVDYGYTF. As DNA, the CDR3 is TGTGCCAGCAGTGCCGAATGGACAGTGGACTATGGCTACACCTTC.

This clonotype was picked up many times. The chain links TRBV10-3 to TRBJ2-5, with 11 nucleotides matching TRBD1. This CDR3 is built from 14 residues. Trimming at V came to 7 bases and at J to 5 bases, leaving 6 bases not matched to a gene. CDR1 ENHRY and CDR2 SYGVKD come from the germline V gene. The CDR3 DNA follows: TGTGCCATCACTCCCGGACAGGGGGCGGAGACCCAGTACTTC. Amino acids: CAITPGQGAETQYF.

This clonotype was detected ten times or more. This chain links TRBV27 with TRBJ1-1; maybe TRBD1 (5 bases). The V end was cut by 8 bases, the J end by 1 base, with 14 bases between. The CDR3 length is 14 residues. Germline V gene data show CDR1 as MNHEY and CDR2 as SMNVEV (reference sequence). CDR3 DNA: TGTGCCAGCGGATCCGGGGGGTCGAACACTGAAGCTTTCTTT. This codes for CASGSGGSNTEAFF.

The rearrangement links TRBV6-2 or TRBV6-3 to TRBJ1-2, with a tentative D call TRBD1 (6 bases). Germline values: CDR1 MNHEY, CDR2 SVGEGT. V was clipped by 6 bases and J by 4 bases, with 12 bases between them. The CDR3 spans 13 residues. The CDR3 is CASSGQTLYGYTF. CDR3 nucleotides: TGTGCCAGCAGCGGACAGACCCTCTATGGCTACACCTTC.

This clonotype was detected only a few times. This rearrangement joins TRBV7-2 to TRBJ1-1; D not resolved. Germline-derived CDR1 and CDR2 are SGHTA and FQGNSA. The CDR3 contains 14 residues. V lost 10 bases, J lost 0 bases, and 15 bases lay in between. CDR3 DNA: TGTGCCACACTTCCGGGCAGCATGAACACTGAAGCTTTCTTT. This codes for CATLPGSMNTEAFF. Combining the CDR3 with reference TRBV7-2 and TRBJ1-1 gives the whole variable domain GAGVSQSPSNKVTEKGKDVELRCDPISGHTALYWYRQSLGQGLEFLIYFQGNSAPDKSGLPSDRFSAERTGGSVSTLTIQRTQQEDSAVYLCATLPGSMNTEAFFGQGTRLTVV.

There are many counts of this clonotype. V and J are TRBV6-1 and TRBJ2-7, with no clear D. The ends were cut back, 0 bases at V and 2 bases at J, with 11 bases in the middle. Germline CDR1 and CDR2: MNHNS and SASEGT. This CDR3 spans 15 amino acids. CDR3 protein: CASSEARSTAYEQYF. Written as DNA, the CDR3 is TGTGCCAGCAGTGAAGCGCGCTCCACCGCCTACGAGCAGTACTTC.

In this sample, this clonotype turned up many times. The rearrangement links TRBV30 to TRBJ1-3; D is uncertain. Germline CDR1 GTSNPN, CDR2 SVGIG (reference sequence). V was shortened by 1 base and J by 0 bases, with 10 bases between the two germline ends. The CDR3 extends over 15 amino acids. CDR3 region: CAWSANAASGNTIYF. The DNA for the CDR3 is TGTGCCTGGAGTGCGAACGCTGCCTCTGGAAACACCATATATTTT.

The chain links TRBV4-2 to TRBJ2-6; D gene uncertain. CDR1 and CDR2 from the germline V gene are LGHNA and YNFKEQ. V lost 1 base and J 12 bases, leaving 4 bases between the germline ends. The CDR3 has 11 residues. For the CDR3, the DNA is TGTGCCAGCAGCCAAGTTGGCGTCCTGACTTTC. It specifies CASSQVGVLTF.

This clonotype was picked up one time. Just one base apart from a much larger clone, this may be a read error. The gene calls are TRBV7-9 and TRBJ2-7, with 10 nucleotides matching TRBD1. This CDR3 spans 14 amino acids. The germline CDR1 and CDR2 sequences are SEHNR and FQNEAQ (reference sequence). This chain's CDR3 is CSSSQMGTGDEQYF. CDR3 bases: TGTTCCAGCAGCCAAATGGGGACAGGGGACGAGCAGTACTTC.

This clonotype has only a few counts. This sequence joins TRBV18 and TRBJ2-5; 8 nucleotides line up with TRBD2. The ends lost 6 bases at V and 4 bases at J; junction bases unmatched: 4. From germline, CDR1 is KGHSH and CDR2 LQKENI. The CDR3 is 13 amino acids. CDR3 bases: TGTGCCAGCTCGTCGGGGGGGACAGAGACCCAGTACTTC. As protein: CASSSGGTETQYF.

This clonotype was observed many times. This chain links TRBV10-3 with TRBJ2-7; 10 bases align to TRBD1. Germline V lookup: CDR1 ENHRY, CDR2 SYGVKD. This CDR3 contains 12 residues. The V gene end was trimmed by 9 bases and the J gene end by 5 bases; junction bases not matched to a gene: 4. The CDR3 bases are TGTGCCATAGGACAGGGGGTCCACGAGCAGTACTTC. Translation gives CAIGQGVHEQYF.

This clonotype has a count of ten or more. A much larger clone is a single base away; this may be a read error. Since no conserved phenylalanine or tryptophan closes the CDR3, a read error is the likely cause. The chain has TRBV10-3 and TRBJ1-2; tentatively, D is TRBD1 (5 bases). From germline, CDR1 is ENHRY and CDR2 SYGVKD. V was pared by 6 bases and J by 0 bases, with 14 bases between. The CDR3 spans 15 residues. The CDR3 sequence: CAISPNRGTNYGYTL. CDR3 sequence (DNA): TGTGCCATCAGCCCAAACCGGGGGACTAACTATGGCTACACCCTC.

The chain links TRBV2 to TRBJ2-7; 7 bases match TRBD1. The CDR3 is 11 residues long. Looked up from germline, CDR1 is SNHLY and CDR2 is FYNNEI. CDR3 sequence reads: CAARGGGEQYF. CDR3 bases: TGTGCGGCGAGAGGGGGCGGCGAGCAGTACTTC.

At least ten counts were recorded for this clonotype. This chain uses TRBV27 with TRBJ1-5, with 7 nucleotides matching TRBD1. The CDR3 loop spans 14 amino acids. The V gene's germline CDR1 is MNHEY and CDR2 SMNVEV (reference sequence). V lost 6 bases, J lost 7 bases, and 9 bases stayed unmatched. The CDR3 nucleotides are TGTGCCAGCAGACGACAGGGTTCGGGGCAGCCCCAGCATTTT. Protein: CASRRQGSGQPQHF.

This clonotype was seen repeatedly, ten times or more. This chain's CDR3 is CASTSHDRETQYF. The CDR3, as DNA: TGTGCCAGCACCTCCCACGACAGGGAGACCCAGTACTTC. The chain carries TRBV28 and TRBJ2-5, with D perhaps TRBD1 (6 bases). The CDR3 extends over 13 amino acids. CDR1 and CDR2 (germline): MDHEN, SYDVKM. V was cut by 7 bases and J by 5 bases, with 14 bases left in between.

The gene calls are TRBV7-9 and TRBJ2-4; D unresolved. The germline V gene has CDR1 SEHNR and CDR2 FQNEAQ (reference sequence). There are 14 residues in the CDR3. Trimming removed 4 bases at V and 5 bases at J, with 12 bases between. The CDR3 sequence: CASSSSDGQNIQYF. The DNA of the CDR3 is TGTGCCAGCAGCTCCTCCGACGGCCAAAACATTCAGTACTTC.

The chain has TRBV6-1 and TRBJ2-2, with D perhaps matching TRBD1 (5 bases). The V and J ends lost 7 bases and 3 bases respectively, with 15 bases between them. The germline V gene encodes CDR1 MNHNS and CDR2 SASEGT. The CDR3 totals 15 residues. The CDR3 DNA is TGTGCCAGCAAAAGCGAGCAGGGCGACACCGGGGAGCTGTTTTTT. It encodes CASKSEQGDTGELFF.

Only a few counts were recorded for this clonotype. This sequence joins TRBV6-2 or TRBV6-3 and TRBJ2-4, with 7 bases identical to TRBD2. V lost 3 bases, J lost 0 bases, and 17 bases stayed unmatched. The V gene's germline CDR1 is MNHEY and CDR2 SVGEGT. The CDR3 is 20 residues long. The CDR3 DNA reads TGTGCCAGCAGTTATCGGGCTGGGGGGGGATCACTTCTAGCCAAAAACATTCAGTACTTC. This encodes CASSYRAGGGSLLAKNIQYF.

The chain is built from TRBV7-2 and TRBJ2-7; 8 bases line up with TRBD2. The germline CDR1 and CDR2 sequences are SGHTA and FQGNSA. V trimming: 5 bases; J trimming: 0 bases; junction bases outside the gene matches: 3. The CDR3 loop spans 14 amino acids. The CDR3 DNA sequence: TGTGCCAGCAGCGTGGGACTAGACTCCTACGAGCAGTACTTC. Its protein is CASSVGLDSYEQYF.

This clonotype was found many times. The CDR3 sequence is CASSLEGGSGANVLTF. In DNA, the CDR3 is TGTGCCAGCAGCTTAGAGGGAGGCTCTGGGGCCAACGTCCTGACTTTC. This chain links TRBV11-2 with TRBJ2-6; D is possibly TRBD2 (6 bases). Trimming shortened V by 0 bases and J by 0 bases, and 6 bases separated the two germline ends. Germline assignment: CDR1 SGHAT and CDR2 FQNNGV. The CDR3 totals 16 residues.

This clonotype occurred many times. The chain links TRBV6-2 or TRBV6-3 to TRBJ1-2, with 10 positions matching TRBD1. Germline V CDR1 and CDR2: MNHEY, SVGEGT. After removal of 0 bases from V and 4 bases from J, the junction contained 11 bases not matched to a gene. This CDR3 comprises 18 residues. The CDR3 region has the DNA TGTGCCAGCAGTTACTCGAATCCGGGACAGGGGCCCTCCTATGGCTACACCTTC. Translated, it gives CASSYSNPGQGPSYGYTF.

This clonotype appeared many times. The chain recombines TRBV6-5 with TRBJ1-5; D is undetermined. This CDR3 is 16 amino acids long. CDR1 MNHEY and CDR2 SVGAGI come from the germline V gene. V was pared by 0 bases and J by 5 bases, with 14 bases between. CDR3 region: CASSYSSAAADQPQHF. The CDR3, as DNA: TGTGCCAGCAGTTACTCCTCCGCGGCAGCAGATCAGCCCCAGCATTTT.

This clonotype was recorded many times. This chain connects TRBV28 to TRBJ1-3; D gene unclear. Germline-derived CDR1 and CDR2 are MDHEN and SYDVKM. The V gene lost 5 bases and the J gene lost 4 bases, with 12 bases spanning the gap. The CDR3 is made up of 14 amino acids. The CDR3 DNA reads as TGTGCCAGCAGTCATCTGGGAGGCGGAAACACCATATATTTT. This sequence encodes CASSHLGGGNTIYF.